The 13 T cell receptor beta chains reported below all come from one sample, sequenced in a study of shared clonotypes between healthy human individuals. The table came from immunoSEQ multiplex PCR; TCRdb's copy has only in-frame clones and leaves some out. The table records 1.6 million or so clones, 97% to 99% of them present only once. Material: naive CD4+ T cells sorted from blood. Regarding subset: CD45RA+ positively selected. The source is a man aged 25 to 45 in good health.

The gene calls are TRBV27 and TRBJ2-7; 9 nucleotides line up with TRBD2. This CDR3 is built from 19 residues. Per the germline V gene, CDR1 is MNHEY and CDR2 is SMNVEV (reference sequence). V shed 6 bases and J 1 base; nucleotides not matched to a gene: 19. CDR3 loop: CASRADPGTSGFSSYEQYF. CDR3 bases: TGTGCCAGCAGGGCCGACCCCGGTACTAGCGGGTTCTCGTCCTACGAGCAGTACTTC.

The rearrangement joins TRBV6-5 to TRBJ1-2; D is perhaps TRBD1 (5 bases). CDR3 length: 15 residues. The V and J ends lost 0 bases and 4 bases respectively, with 12 bases between them. Germline CDR1 reads MNHEY; CDR2 reads SVGAGI. CDR3 nucleotides: TGTGCCAGCAGTTACTCTGGCCGGGGCAGCTATGGCTACACCTTC. Translation gives CASSYSGRGSYGYTF.

A remark on this clone: This specimen includes other DNA sequences encoding the same CDR3. CDR3 DNA: TGTGCCAGCAGTTTGGGAGGCTTGAACACTGAAGCTTTCTTT. Amino acid sequence: CASSLGGLNTEAFF. The V and J genes are TRBV28 and TRBJ1-1; D call uncertain. The ends were cut back, 3 bases at V and 0 bases at J, with 8 bases in the middle. Per the germline V gene, CDR1 is MDHEN and CDR2 is SYDVKM. This CDR3 is built from 14 residues.

The V call is TRBV7-9, the J call TRBJ2-1, with 8 nucleotides matching TRBD2. The CDR3 runs to 13 residues. The V gene's germline CDR1 is SEHNR and CDR2 FQNEAQ (reference sequence). V trimming: 1 base; J trimming: 7 bases; junction bases outside the gene matches: 0. CDR3 sequence reads: CASSLGLANEQFF. The CDR3 DNA is TGTGCCAGCAGCTTAGGACTAGCGAATGAGCAGTTCTTC.

The rearrangement uses TRBV4-1 and TRBJ2-7; 11 bases fit TRBD2. The CDR3 covers 17 residues. V lost 3 bases and J lost 2; bases outside the gene matches: 9. Germline V gives CDR1 MGHRA, CDR2 YSYEKL. CDR3 in DNA: TGCGCCAGCAGCCAGTACCTTACTAGCGGGAGCCCCTACGAGCAGTACTTC. It specifies CASSQYLTSGSPYEQYF.

Regarding this clone: Distinct nucleotide sequences in the sample also encode this CDR3. The genes are TRBV5-1 and TRBJ2-1; TRBD2 agrees at 8 bases. Trimming at V came to 4 bases and at J to 0 bases, leaving 3 bases not matched to a gene. Germline loops: CDR1 SGHRS, CDR2 YFSETQ. This CDR3 is 15 amino acids long. The DNA of the CDR3 is TGCGCCAGCAGCCCCAGCGGGAGCTCCTACAATGAGCAGTTCTTC. Protein product: CASSPSGSSYNEQFF. The full variable domain, with the rest looked up from reference TRBV5-1 and TRBJ2-1, is KAGVTQTPRYLIKTRGQQVTLSCSPISGHRSVSWYQQTPGQGLQFLFEYFSETQRNKGNFPGRFSGRQFSNSRSEMNVSTLELGDSALYLCASSPSGSSYNEQFFGPGTRLTVL.

The chain combines TRBV27 with TRBJ2-7, with 8 bases fitting TRBD2. Per germline, CDR1 MNHEY and CDR2 SMNVEV (reference sequence). The CDR3 sequence is 15 residues long. Trimming removed 1 base from V and 7 bases from J; junction bases left unmatched: 9. The CDR3 loop reads CASSLFPAGEREQYF. Here the CDR3 DNA reads TGTGCCAGCAGTTTATTCCCAGCGGGAGAGCGGGAGCAGTACTTC.

J is TRBJ2-2 and V is TRBV5-1; 14 bases line up with TRBD2. Germline V CDR1 and CDR2: SGHRS, YFSETQ. The junction had 8 bases not matched to a gene; V was cut back by 4 bases and J by 6 bases. The CDR3 is 17 residues long. This chain's CDR3 is CASSPGLAGVYSGELFF. CDR3 bases: TGCGCCAGCAGCCCGGGACTAGCGGGAGTATATTCCGGGGAGCTGTTTTTT.

The gene calls are TRBV5-4 and TRBJ2-2, with 8 bases matching TRBD2. Looked up from germline, CDR1 is SGHNT and CDR2 is YYREEE (reference sequence). Trimming took 3 bases from V and 7 from J; bases not matched to a gene: 11. This CDR3 contains 16 residues. CDR3 DNA sequence: TGTGCCAGCAGCTCCGTAATAGCGGGATATAACGGGGAGCTGTTTTTT. It codes for CASSSVIAGYNGELFF.

This chain uses TRBV14 with TRBJ2-4, with 7 bases identical to TRBD1. The V gene's germline CDR1 is SGHDN and CDR2 FVKESK. The CDR3 runs 18 residues. With V trimmed by 0 bases and J by 0 bases, 8 bases remained unmatched. CDR3 sequence: CASSQDKGAGLAKNIQYF. CDR3 DNA: TGTGCCAGCAGCCAAGATAAGGGGGCAGGGCTAGCCAAAAACATTCAGTACTTC.

The J gene is TRBJ2-2, the V gene TRBV6-5, with TRBD1 as a possible D gene (6 bases). V gave up 5 bases and J gave up 5 bases, with 12 bases separating them. Germline lookup yields CDR1 MNHEY and CDR2 SVGAGI. The CDR3 is 14 amino acids. The CDR3 reads CASSKQGSTGELFF. As DNA, the CDR3 is TGTGCCAGCAGTAAACAGGGTTCGACCGGGGAGCTGTTTTTT.

This clone was recorded only once. The chain combines TRBV5-1 with TRBJ2-3; D possibly corresponds to TRBD2 (6 bases). Germline V gives CDR1 SGHRS, CDR2 YFSETQ. Trimming took 7 bases from V and 2 from J, leaving 17 bases between them. There are 15 residues in the CDR3. The CDR3 sequence: CASSLHSGLTDTQYF. The DNA for the CDR3 is TGCGCCAGCTCCCTTCATAGCGGCCTCACAGATACGCAGTATTTT. Variable domain in full (rest from reference TRBV5-1 and TRBJ2-3): KAGVTQTPRYLIKTRGQQVTLSCSPISGHRSVSWYQQTPGQGLQFLFEYFSETQRNKGNFPGRFSGRQFSNSRSEMNVSTLELGDSALYLCASSLHSGLTDTQYFGPGTRLTVL.

The chain employs TRBV10-1 and TRBJ2-1, with D tentatively TRBD2 (6 bases). Germline V gene lookup returns CDR1 WNHNN and CDR2 SYGVQD (reference sequence). V dropped 5 bases and J dropped 9 bases, with 14 bases sitting between them. The CDR3 has 13 residues. CDR3 sequence (DNA): TGCGCCAGCAGTTCTATGCGGGGTGGTGAGCAGTTCTTC. As protein: CASSSMRGGEQFF.